This T cell receptor beta chain was sequenced in a study of early T cells in non-severe SARS-CoV-2 infection. Study-wide background: Chains stayed unpaired after sequencing of bulk RNA from unsorted whole blood.

Per the germline V gene, CDR1 is DFQATT and CDR2 is SNEGSKA (reference sequence). V was shortened by 5 bases and J by 7 bases, with 8 bases between the two germline ends. CDR3 length: 10 residues. TCRdb fed the 5' RACE reads into MiXCR, producing one record per CDR3 protein. The table includes around 33,000 distinct CDR3 sequences, over 4.5% detected once. This clonotype has ten or more counts. Sequencing was performed on whole blood. This receptor was obtained from an adult who was a healthcare worker with PCR-confirmed SARS-CoV-2 infection or an uninfected control (not recorded which). The chain has TRBV20-1 and TRBJ1-1; the D gene is possibly TRBD1 (5 bases). The CDR3 bases are TGCAGTGCTGAGAGGGGTGAAGCTTTCTTT. Its protein is CSAERGEAFF.